This T cell receptor (beta chain) was obtained from a study of blood T cell repertoires in COVID-19. About the research overall: Sample material is recorded as cDNA or gDNA derived from T cells, B-cell-depleted T cells, or PBMCs.

Study processing details: Amplified reference gene primers provided the basis for estimating nucleated cell counts. Sequencing used immunoSEQ multiplex PCR; TCRdb keeps in-frame clones, though not all of them. The DNA gave D and trimming, while V, J and clone size come from that table. The sample includes about 88,000 clones, approximately 92% of them seen just once. This clone was seen a few times. The V gene's germline CDR1 is KGHDR and CDR2 SFDVKD. CDR3 length: 15 amino acids. Losses at the gene ends were 3 bases for V and 1 base for J; bases not matched to a gene: 5. J is TRBJ2-7 and V is TRBV24-1; 7 positions match TRBD1. Sequencing input: peripheral blood. The TCR comes from a woman of 80 years or more with active COVID-19. The CDR3 nucleotides are TGTGCCACCAGTGATCCCCGACAGGGATCCTACGAGCAGTACTTC. Encoded protein: CATSDPRQGSYEQYF.